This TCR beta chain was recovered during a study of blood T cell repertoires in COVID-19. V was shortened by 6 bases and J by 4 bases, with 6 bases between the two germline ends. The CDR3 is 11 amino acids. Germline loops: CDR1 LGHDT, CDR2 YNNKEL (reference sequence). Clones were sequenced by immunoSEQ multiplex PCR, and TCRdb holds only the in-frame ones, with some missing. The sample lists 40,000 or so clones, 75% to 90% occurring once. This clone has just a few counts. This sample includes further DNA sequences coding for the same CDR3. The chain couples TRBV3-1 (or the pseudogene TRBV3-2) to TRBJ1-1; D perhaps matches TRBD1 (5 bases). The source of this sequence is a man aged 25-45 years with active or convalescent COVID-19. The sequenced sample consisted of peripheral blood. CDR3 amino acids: CASRGGTEAFF. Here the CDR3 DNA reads TGTGCCAGCAGGGGGGGCACTGAAGCTTTCTTT.